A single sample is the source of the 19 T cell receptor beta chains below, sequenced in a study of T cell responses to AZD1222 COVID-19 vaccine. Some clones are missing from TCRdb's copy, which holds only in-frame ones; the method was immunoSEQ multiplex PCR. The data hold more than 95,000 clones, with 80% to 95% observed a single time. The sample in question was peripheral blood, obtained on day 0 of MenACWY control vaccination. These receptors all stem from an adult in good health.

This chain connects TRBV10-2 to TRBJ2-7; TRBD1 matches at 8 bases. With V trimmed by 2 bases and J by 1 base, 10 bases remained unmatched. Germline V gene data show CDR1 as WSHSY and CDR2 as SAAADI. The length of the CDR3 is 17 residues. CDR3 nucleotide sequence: TGCGCCAGCAGTGAGGCAGGGGGCGCGAAGTGGTCCTACGAGCAGTACGTC. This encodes CASSEAGGAKWSYEQYV.

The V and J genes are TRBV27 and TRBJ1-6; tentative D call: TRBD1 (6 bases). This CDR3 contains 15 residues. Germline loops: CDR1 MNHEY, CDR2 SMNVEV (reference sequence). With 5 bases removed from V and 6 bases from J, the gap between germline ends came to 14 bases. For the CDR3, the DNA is TGTGCCAGCAGTATCGGACAGCGGAGTAATTCACCCCTCCACTTT. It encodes CASSIGQRSNSPLHF.

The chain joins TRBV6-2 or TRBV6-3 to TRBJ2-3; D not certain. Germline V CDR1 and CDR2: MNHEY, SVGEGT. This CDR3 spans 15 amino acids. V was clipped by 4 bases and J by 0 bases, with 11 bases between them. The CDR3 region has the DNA TGTGCCAGCAGTTCCACCTACGACAGCACAGATACGCAGTATTTT. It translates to CASSSTYDSTDTQYF.

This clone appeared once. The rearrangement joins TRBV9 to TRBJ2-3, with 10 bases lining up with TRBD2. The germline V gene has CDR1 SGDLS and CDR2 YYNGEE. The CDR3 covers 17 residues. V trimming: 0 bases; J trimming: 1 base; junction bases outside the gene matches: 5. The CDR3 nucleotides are TGTGCCAGCAGCGTAGGGGGTCTAGCGGGAGGCACAGATACGCAGTATTTT. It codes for CASSVGGLAGGTDTQYF.

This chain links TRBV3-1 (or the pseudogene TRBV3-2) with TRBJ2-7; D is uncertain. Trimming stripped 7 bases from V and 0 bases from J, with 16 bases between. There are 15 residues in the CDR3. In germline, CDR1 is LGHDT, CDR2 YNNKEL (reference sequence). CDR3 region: CASKPSQDHSYEQYV. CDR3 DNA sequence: TGTGCCAGCAAGCCAAGCCAGGACCACTCCTACGAGCAGTACGTC.

The CDR3 DNA sequence: TGTGCCAGCAGCTTAGACAACAACCCTACCTACGAGCAGTACTTC. Translating it yields CASSLDNNPTYEQYF. The gene calls are TRBV11-2 and TRBJ2-7, with no clear D. From germline, CDR1 is SGHAT and CDR2 FQNNGV. The CDR3 runs to 15 residues. Trimming left V 0 bases short and J 2 bases short, with 11 bases between.

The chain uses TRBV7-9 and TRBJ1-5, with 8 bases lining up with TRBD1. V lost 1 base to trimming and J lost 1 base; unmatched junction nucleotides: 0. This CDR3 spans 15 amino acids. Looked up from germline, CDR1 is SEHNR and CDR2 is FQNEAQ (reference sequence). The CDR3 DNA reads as TGTGCCAGCAGCTTAGGGACAGGGAGCAATCAGCCCCAGCATTTT. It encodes CASSLGTGSNQPQHF.

CDR3 in DNA: TGTGCCAGCAGCTTGAAGCGACAGGGAGGAGAAAAACTGTTTTTT. This encodes CASSLKRQGGEKLFF. J is TRBJ1-4 and V is TRBV5-4; TRBD1 matches at 7 bases. Germline CDR1 and CDR2: SGHNT and YYREEE (reference sequence). CDR3 length equals 15 residues. V dropped 1 base and J dropped 8; count of bases not matched to a gene: 8.

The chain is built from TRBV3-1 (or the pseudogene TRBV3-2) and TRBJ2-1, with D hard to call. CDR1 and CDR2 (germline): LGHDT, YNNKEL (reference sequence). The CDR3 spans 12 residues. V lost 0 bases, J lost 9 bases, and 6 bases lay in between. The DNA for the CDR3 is TGTGCCAGCAGCCAAGAGCTGGCTGAGCAGTTCTTC. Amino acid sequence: CASSQELAEQFF.

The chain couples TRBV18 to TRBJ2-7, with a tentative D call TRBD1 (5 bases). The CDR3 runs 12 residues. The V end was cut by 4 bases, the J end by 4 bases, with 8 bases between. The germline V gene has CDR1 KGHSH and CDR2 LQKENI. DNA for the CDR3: TGTGCCAGCTCACGGGGCGTTTACGAGCAGTACTTC. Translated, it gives CASSRGVYEQYF.

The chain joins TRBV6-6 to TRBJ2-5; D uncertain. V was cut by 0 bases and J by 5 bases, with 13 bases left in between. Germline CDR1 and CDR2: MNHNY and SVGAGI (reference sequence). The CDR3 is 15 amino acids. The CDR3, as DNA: TGTGCCAGCAGTTACTCGTATAAACCAACCGAGACCCAGTACTTC. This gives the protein CASSYSYKPTETQYF.

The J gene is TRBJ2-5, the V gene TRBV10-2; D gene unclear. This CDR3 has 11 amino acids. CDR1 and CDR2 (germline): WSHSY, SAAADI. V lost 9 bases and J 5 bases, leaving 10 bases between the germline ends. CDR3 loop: CASGQLETQYF. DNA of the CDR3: TGCGCCAGTGGCCAGCTTGAGACCCAGTACTTC.

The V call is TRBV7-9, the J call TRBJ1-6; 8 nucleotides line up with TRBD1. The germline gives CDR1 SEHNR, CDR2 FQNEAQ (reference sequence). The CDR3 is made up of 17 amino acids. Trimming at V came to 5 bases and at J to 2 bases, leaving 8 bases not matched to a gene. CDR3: CASSPGQGGTYNSPLHF. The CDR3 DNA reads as TGTGCCAGCAGCCCCGGACAGGGTGGCACCTATAATTCACCCCTCCACTTT.

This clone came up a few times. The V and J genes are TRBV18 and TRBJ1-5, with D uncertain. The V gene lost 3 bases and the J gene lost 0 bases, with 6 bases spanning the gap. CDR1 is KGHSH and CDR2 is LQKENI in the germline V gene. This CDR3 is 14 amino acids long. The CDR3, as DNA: TGTGCCAGCTCACCGGCGGATAGCAATCAGCCCCAGCATTTT. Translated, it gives CASSPADSNQPQHF.

As DNA, the CDR3 is TGTGCCAGCAGTCTACTAGCGGGGGACTCCGAGCAGTACTTC. This translates into CASSLLAGDSEQYF. The chain is built from TRBV2 and TRBJ2-7, with 11 positions matching TRBD2. Germline V lookup: CDR1 SNHLY, CDR2 FYNNEI. The CDR3 is 14 amino acids. V was clipped by 5 bases and J by 6 bases; unmatched bases: 6. Full variable domain (outside the CDR3, taken from reference TRBV2 and TRBJ2-7): EPEVTQTPSHQVTQMGQEVILRCVPISNHLYFYWYRQILGQKVEFLVSFYNNEISEKSEIFDDQFSVERPDGSNFTLKIRSTKLEDSAMYFCASSLLAGDSEQYFGPGTRLTVT.

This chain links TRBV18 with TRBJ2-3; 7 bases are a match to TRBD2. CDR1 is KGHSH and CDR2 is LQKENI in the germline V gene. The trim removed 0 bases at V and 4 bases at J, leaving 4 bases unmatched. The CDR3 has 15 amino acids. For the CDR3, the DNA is TGTGCCAGCTCACCACCGGGGAGGGTGGCAGATACGCAGTATTTT. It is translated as CASSPPGRVADTQYF. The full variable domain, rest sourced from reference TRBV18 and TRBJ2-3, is NAGVMQNPRHLVRRRGQEARLRCSPMKGHSHVYWYRQLPEEGLKFMVYLQKENIIDESGMPKERFSAEFPKEGPSILRIQQVVRGDSAAYFCASSPPGRVADTQYFGPGTRLTVL.

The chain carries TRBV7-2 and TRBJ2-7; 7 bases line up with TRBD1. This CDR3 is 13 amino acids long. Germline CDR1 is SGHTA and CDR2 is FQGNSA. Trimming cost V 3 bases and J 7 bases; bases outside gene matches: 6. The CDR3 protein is CASSFLPRGEQYF. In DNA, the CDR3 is TGTGCCAGCAGCTTTCTCCCCAGGGGGGAGCAGTACTTC.

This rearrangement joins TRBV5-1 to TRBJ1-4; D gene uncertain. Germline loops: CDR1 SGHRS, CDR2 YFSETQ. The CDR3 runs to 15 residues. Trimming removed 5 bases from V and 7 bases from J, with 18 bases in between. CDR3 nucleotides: TGCGCCAGCAGGATTGGTCCCGACAAGGGTGAAAAACTGTTTTTT. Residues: CASRIGPDKGEKLFF.

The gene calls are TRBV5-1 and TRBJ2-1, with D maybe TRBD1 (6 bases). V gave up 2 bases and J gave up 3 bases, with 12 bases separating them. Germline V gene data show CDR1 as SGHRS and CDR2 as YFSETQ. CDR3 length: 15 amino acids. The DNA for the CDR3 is TGCGCCAGCAGCTTCGGCAGGGGCCTCTACAATGAGCAGTTCTTC. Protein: CASSFGRGLYNEQFF.